This T cell receptor beta chain is from a study of T cell repertoires in cytomegalovirus infection. Turning to the study itself: It was recently identified HLA-C-restricted and well-studied HLA-B-restricted CMV epitopes that the study used. Public TCR beta signatures were indicative of both CMV infection and a matching HLA type.

The V end was cut by 10 bases, the J end by 10 bases, with 23 bases between. From germline, CDR1 is SEHNR and CDR2 FQNEAQ (reference sequence). CDR3 length: 14 residues. General observations from the study: Adding up the frequency of public TCR beta families identified people who carried CMV plus the relevant HLA. Ex vivo, HLA-C-restricted CMV-specific TCR beta clonotypes prevailed over the rest of the response.

TCRdb redid the calling of the reads with MiXCR, one entry per CDR3 protein. The sample lists about 920,000 distinct CDR3 sequences, less than 35% occurring once. This clonotype appeared a few times. Its matching antigen is unknown. The chain has TRBV7-9 and TRBJ2-1; D is perhaps TRBD2 (6 bases). Material: cultured CD8+ T cells from PBMCs, obtained from culture after CMV antigen stimulation. The sequence derives from a human donor in good health (CMV status not recorded). Some clones in this sample may be carry-over from other donors' samples. The CDR3 DNA follows: TGTGCCACCCCCGGGACTTTTAGACCCACCGAGCAGTTCTTC. Translating gives CATPGTFRPTEQFF.